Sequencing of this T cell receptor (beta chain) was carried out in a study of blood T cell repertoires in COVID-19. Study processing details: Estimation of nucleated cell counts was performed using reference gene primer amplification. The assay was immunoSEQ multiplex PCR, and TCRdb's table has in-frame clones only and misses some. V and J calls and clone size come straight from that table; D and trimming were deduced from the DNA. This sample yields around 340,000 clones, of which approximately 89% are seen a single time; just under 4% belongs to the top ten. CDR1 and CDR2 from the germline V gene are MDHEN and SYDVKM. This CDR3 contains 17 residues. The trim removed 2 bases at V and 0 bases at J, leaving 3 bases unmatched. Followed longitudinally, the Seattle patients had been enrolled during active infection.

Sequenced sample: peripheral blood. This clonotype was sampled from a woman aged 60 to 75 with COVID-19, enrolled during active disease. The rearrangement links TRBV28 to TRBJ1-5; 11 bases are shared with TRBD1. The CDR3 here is CASSLRTGGHSNQPQHF. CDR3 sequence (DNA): TGTGCCAGCAGTTTAAGGACAGGGGGCCATAGCAATCAGCCCCAGCATTTT.